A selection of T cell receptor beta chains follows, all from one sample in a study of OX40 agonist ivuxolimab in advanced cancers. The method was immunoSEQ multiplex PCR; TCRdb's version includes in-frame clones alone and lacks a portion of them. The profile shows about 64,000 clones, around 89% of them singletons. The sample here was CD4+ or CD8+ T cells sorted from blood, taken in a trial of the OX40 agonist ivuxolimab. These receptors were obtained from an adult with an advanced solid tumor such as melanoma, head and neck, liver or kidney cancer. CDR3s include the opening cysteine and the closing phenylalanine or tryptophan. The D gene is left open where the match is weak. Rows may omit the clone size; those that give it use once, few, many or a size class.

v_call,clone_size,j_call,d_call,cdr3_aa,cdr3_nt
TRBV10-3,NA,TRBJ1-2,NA,CAISEGLHYGYTF,TGTGCCATCAGTGAGGGGCTTCACTATGGCTACACCTTC
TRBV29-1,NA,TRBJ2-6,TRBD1,CSVGQVTAGANVLTF,TGCAGCGTCGGACAGGTTACCGCTGGGGCCAACGTCCTGACTTTC
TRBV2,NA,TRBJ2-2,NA,CASRTTTLNTGELFF,TGTGCCAGCAGAACAACCACCCTGAACACCGGGGAGCTGTTTTTT
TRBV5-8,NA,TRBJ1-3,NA,CASSLEGGGSGNTIYF,TGTGCCAGCAGCTTGGAGGGAGGGGGCTCTGGAAACACCATATATTTT
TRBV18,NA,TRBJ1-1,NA,CASSPQGPHGTEAFF,TGTGCCAGCTCACCACAGGGGCCGCATGGCACTGAAGCTTTCTTT
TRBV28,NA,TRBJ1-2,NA,CASSKPGNYGYTF,TGTGCCAGCAGTAAACCAGGGAACTATGGCTACACCTTC
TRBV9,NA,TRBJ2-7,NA,CASSATNIPTYEQYF,TGTGCCAGCAGCGCGACCAATATTCCGACCTACGAGCAGTACTTC
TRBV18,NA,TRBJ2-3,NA,CASSPNPSTRGDTQYF,TGTGCCAGCTCACCAAATCCCTCCACGCGAGGAGATACGCAGTATTTT
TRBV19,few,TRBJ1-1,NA,CASSWDWNTEAFF,TGTGCCAGTAGTTGGGACTGGAACACTGAAGCTTTCTTT
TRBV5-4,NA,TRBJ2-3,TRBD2,CASSYGIAGGVDTQYF,TGTGCCAGCAGTTACGGCATCGCGGGAGGAGTAGATACGCAGTATTTT
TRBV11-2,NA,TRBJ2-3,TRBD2,CASSSGLAGDTQYF,TGTGCCAGCAGCTCGGGACTAGCGGGAGATACGCAGTATTTT
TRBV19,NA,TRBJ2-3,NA,CASSMMRADTQYF,TGTGCCAGTAGTATGATGAGGGCAGATACGCAGTATTTT
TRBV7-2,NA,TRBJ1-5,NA,CASSLEGVSNQPQHF,TGTGCCAGCAGCTTAGAGGGGGTAAGCAATCAGCCCCAGCATTTT
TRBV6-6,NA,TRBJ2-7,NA,CASSYGRARYEQYF,TGTGCCAGCAGTTACGGCCGGGCCCGATACGAGCAGTACTTC
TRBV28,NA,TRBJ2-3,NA,CASSSSTGFDTQYF,TGTGCCAGCAGTTCGAGTACCGGGTTCGATACGCAGTATTTT
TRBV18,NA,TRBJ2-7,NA,CASSPPTGSSYEQYF,TGTGCCAGCTCACCACCAACGGGGAGCTCCTACGAGCAGTACTTC
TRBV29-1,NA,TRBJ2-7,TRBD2,CSVVMGQGGEQYF,TGCAGCGTTGTGATGGGGCAGGGAGGGGAGCAGTACTTC
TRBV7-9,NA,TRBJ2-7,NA,CASSLVGTPEQYF,TGTGCCAGCAGCTTAGTGGGGACACCCGAGCAGTACTTC
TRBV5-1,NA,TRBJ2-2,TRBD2,CASSLREGRTGELFF,TGCGCCAGCAGCTTGCGGGAGGGCCGTACCGGGGAGCTGTTTTTT
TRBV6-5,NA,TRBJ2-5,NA,CATRRRPNEETQYF,TGTGCCACCCGAAGGAGGCCGAACGAGGAGACCCAGTACTTC
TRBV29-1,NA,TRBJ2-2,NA,CSVEGGGVGELFF,TGCAGCGTTGAAGGCGGAGGGGTGGGGGAGCTGTTTTTT
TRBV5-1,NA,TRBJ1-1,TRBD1,CASSLTGAGAEAFF,TGCGCCAGCAGCTTAACAGGGGCTGGGGCTGAAGCTTTCTTT
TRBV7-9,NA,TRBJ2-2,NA,CASTIQVTGELFF,TGTGCCAGCACCATACAGGTCACCGGGGAGCTGTTTTTT
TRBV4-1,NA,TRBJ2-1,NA,CASSHSGEVYNEQFF,TGCGCCAGCAGCCACTCGGGAGAGGTCTACAATGAGCAGTTCTTC
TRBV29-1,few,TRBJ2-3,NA,CSVGSLTDTQYF,TGCAGCGTTGGGAGTCTCACAGATACGCAGTATTTT
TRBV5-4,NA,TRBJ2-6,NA,CASSLVGNSGANVLTF,TGTGCCAGCAGCTTGGTCGGGAACTCTGGGGCCAACGTCCTGACTTTC
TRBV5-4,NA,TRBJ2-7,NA,CAVRGRDDTYEQYF,TGTGCCGTCAGAGGGCGGGATGATACCTACGAGCAGTACTTC
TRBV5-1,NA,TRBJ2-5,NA,CASSLEGQETQYF,TGCGCCAGCAGCTTGGAAGGGCAAGAGACCCAGTACTTC
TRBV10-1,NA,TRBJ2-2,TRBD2,CASRLAKNTGELFF,TGCGCCAGTAGACTAGCGAAGAACACCGGGGAGCTGTTTTTT
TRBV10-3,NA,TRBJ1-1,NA,CAISEWTPVSNTEAFF,TGTGCCATCAGTGAATGGACCCCCGTGTCGAACACTGAAGCTTTCTTT
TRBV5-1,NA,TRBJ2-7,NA,CASSLGLANSYEQYF,TGCGCCAGCAGCTTGGGGCTAGCGAACTCCTACGAGCAGTACTTC
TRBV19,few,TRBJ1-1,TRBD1,CASSLDRDTEAFF,TGTGCCAGTAGTTTGGACAGGGACACTGAAGCTTTCTTT
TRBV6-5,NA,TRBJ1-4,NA,CASRPRGGWGEKLFF,TGTGCCAGCAGACCAAGGGGGGGGTGGGGTGAAAAACTGTTTTTT
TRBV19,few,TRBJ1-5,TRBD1,CASGTGIPYSNQPQHF,TGTGCCAGCGGGACAGGGATTCCCTATAGCAATCAGCCCCAGCATTTT
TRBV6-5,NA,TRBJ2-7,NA,CASSYSTGQNEQYF,TGTGCCAGCAGTTACTCTACAGGGCAGAACGAGCAGTACTTC
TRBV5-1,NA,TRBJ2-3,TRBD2,CASSLSGVSTDTQYF,TGCGCCAGCAGCTTGAGCGGGGTTAGCACAGATACGCAGTATTTT
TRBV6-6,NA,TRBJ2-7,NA,CAIGPPGGTYEQYF,TGTGCCATTGGCCCGCCGGGTGGAACCTACGAGCAGTACTTC
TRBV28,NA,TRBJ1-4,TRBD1,CASSRGGRGPEKLFF,TGTGCCAGCAGTAGGGGGGGAAGGGGGCCTGAAAAACTGTTTTTT
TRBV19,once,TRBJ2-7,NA,CASSPPRSALSYEQYF,TGTGCCAGTAGTCCCCCACGATCGGCCCTATCCTACGAGCAGTACTTC
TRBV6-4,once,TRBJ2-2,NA,CASSLEPGAGELFF,TGTGCCAGCAGTCTCGAGCCCGGAGCCGGGGAGCTGTTTTTT
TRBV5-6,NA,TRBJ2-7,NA,CASSFNTYEQYF,TGTGCCAGCAGTTTCAACACCTACGAGCAGTACTTC
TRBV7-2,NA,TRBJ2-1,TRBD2,CASSLTSGGYNEQFF,TGTGCCAGCAGCCTGACTAGCGGGGGGTACAATGAGCAGTTCTTC
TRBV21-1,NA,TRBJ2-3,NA,CASSKGLAGGPDADTQYF,TGTGCCAGCAGCAAAGGACTAGCGGGAGGGCCTGACGCAGATACGCAGTATTTT
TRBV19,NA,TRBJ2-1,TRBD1,CASSRDRAENEQFF,TGTGCCAGTAGTAGGGACAGGGCGGAAAATGAGCAGTTCTTC
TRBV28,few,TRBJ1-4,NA,CASSSWGATNEKLFF,TGTGCCAGCAGTTCCTGGGGTGCAACTAATGAAAAACTGTTTTTT
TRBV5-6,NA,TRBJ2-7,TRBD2,CASSLGTSGRYEQYF,TGTGCCAGCAGCCTAGGGACTAGCGGGAGGTACGAGCAGTACTTC
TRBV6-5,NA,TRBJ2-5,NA,CASTPQGRETQYF,TGTGCCAGCACCCCACAGGGCCGGGAGACCCAGTACTTC
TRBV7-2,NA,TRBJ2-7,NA,CASSLDQGSYEQYF,TGTGCCAGCAGCTTAGATCAGGGGTCCTACGAGCAGTACTTC
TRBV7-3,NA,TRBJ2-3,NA,CASSSKFADTQYF,TGTGCCAGCAGCTCCAAATTTGCAGATACGCAGTATTTT
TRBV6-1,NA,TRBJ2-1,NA,CASSERRWEYNEQFF,TGTGCCAGCAGTGAAAGGCGGTGGGAATACAATGAGCAGTTCTTC
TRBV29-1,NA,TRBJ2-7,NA,CSVGAYTSYEQYF,TGCAGCGTTGGGGCATATACCTCCTACGAGCAGTACTTC
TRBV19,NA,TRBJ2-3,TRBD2,CASSIPGGRAHTQYF,TGTGCCAGTAGTATTCCGGGCGGGAGGGCCCATACGCAGTATTTT
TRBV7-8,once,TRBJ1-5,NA,CASSLARREDQPQHF,TGTGCCAGCAGCTTAGCGCGCAGGGAGGATCAGCCCCAGCATTTT
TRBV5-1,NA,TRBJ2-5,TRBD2,CASSLGAGEETQYF,TGCGCCAGCAGCTTGGGAGCGGGAGAGGAGACCCAGTACTTC